The source of this TCR beta chain is a study of technical replicates of blood from a handful of donors. This CDR3 is 14 amino acids long. V lost 4 bases, J lost 0 bases, and 7 bases lay in between. CDR1 and CDR2 from the germline V gene are MNHEY and SVGAGI. The method was immunoSEQ multiplex PCR; TCRdb's version includes in-frame clones alone and lacks a portion of them. This sample carries tens of thousands of clones, about 91% of them seen once, and the ten largest clones take 0.25%. The sequenced sample was T cells isolated from PBMCs. The sequence was collected from a human donor in good health. V and J are TRBV6-5 and TRBJ1-3; D is undetermined. CDR3 residues: CASSSINSGNTIYF. The CDR3 DNA follows: TGTGCCAGCAGTTCTATAAACTCTGGAAACACCATATATTTT.